The source of this T cell receptor beta chain is a study of HIV-infected patients and healthy controls. Across the whole study: After three months of therapy, CD4 counts rose modestly but significantly in about 85% of the 16 patients. Study-wide results and caveats: Compared with healthy controls, HIV-infected patients showed less CDR3 sharing between individuals. In healthy controls, MAIT alpha CDR3s were common; in HIV+ repertoires, severely depleted. When repertoires were size-matched, rare events in HIV-infected data became overweighted.

Around 450 ng RNA was reverse transcribed with alpha and beta constant-region primers. Separate chain-specific third strand synthesis with multiplexing indices produced the alpha and beta libraries. MiXCR, applied by TCRdb to the 5' RACE reads, yields one record per CDR3 protein. The sample lists 9,500 or so distinct CDR3 sequences; about 5.2% were seen once. J lost 10 bases, V lost 3 bases, and 5 bases had no gene match. This CDR3 contains 14 residues. The repertoire came from unfractionated whole blood and reflected all unsorted peripheral T cells. In this sample, this clonotype turned up many times. The antigen is unknown.

This chain connects TRBV12-3 or TRBV12-4 to TRBJ2-1, with 11 positions matching TRBD2. The receptor was isolated from an adult with HIV infection. Sequenced material: blood, taken before antiretroviral therapy. CDR3 region: CASSFSGGEGEQFF. The CDR3 DNA follows: TGTGCCAGCAGTTTTAGCGGGGGGGAGGGAGAGCAGTTCTTC.